These 4 T cell receptor beta chains were all obtained from the same sample, sequenced in a study of cytomegalovirus exposure and HLA in healthy donors. PCR amplification relied on 60 Vbeta primers (plus 13 Jbeta primers). TCRdb keeps only in-frame clones here, not all; method: immunoSEQ multiplex PCR. The table has 65,000 to 90,000 clones, 82% seen once. The material sequenced was PBMCs. The source is a man younger than 30 in good health and CMV-seronegative.

V and J are TRBV4-2 and TRBJ2-7; D is ambiguous. The CDR3 is 14 residues long. Germline loops: CDR1 LGHNA, CDR2 YNFKEQ. Trimming removed 1 base at V and 2 bases at J, with 9 bases between. The CDR3 DNA reads TGTGCCAGCAGCCAAGGTCCCCGGGCCTACGAGCAGTACTTC. Protein: CASSQGPRAYEQYF.

The rearrangement joins TRBV7-9 to TRBJ1-2, with a weak D call TRBD1 (5 bases). Per the germline V gene, CDR1 is SEHNR and CDR2 is FQNEAQ (reference sequence). The CDR3 spans 17 residues. V was clipped by 1 base and J by 4 bases, with 19 bases between them. The CDR3 DNA reads TGTGCCAGCAGCTTAGAGCAAGTGACAGCGATTATCTATGGCTACACCTTC. Amino acid sequence: CASSLEQVTAIIYGYTF.

The rearrangement uses TRBV19 and TRBJ2-6; tentative D call: TRBD2 (5 bases). The CDR3 runs to 16 residues. V lost 6 bases and J lost 2, with 14 bases in between. CDR1 LNHDA and CDR2 SQIVND come from the germline V gene (reference sequence). The CDR3 sequence is CASSPTSGTGANVLTF. CDR3 coding DNA: TGTGCCAGTAGCCCCACTTCCGGGACTGGGGCCAACGTCCTGACTTTC.

The chain couples TRBV6-1 to TRBJ2-1; 15 nucleotides match TRBD2. V was clipped by 1 base and J by 4 bases; unmatched bases: 5. The germline V gene has CDR1 MNHNS and CDR2 SASEGT. The CDR3 loop spans 18 amino acids. CDR3 nucleotides: TGTGCCAGCAGTGAAGTAGGACTAGCGGGGGGGCCGTACAATGAGCAGTTCTTC. Its translation is CASSEVGLAGGPYNEQFF.